Listed below are T cell receptor beta chains from one sample, sequenced in a study of cytomegalovirus exposure and HLA in healthy donors. TCRdb's copy holds only in-frame clones and misses some; the assay was immunoSEQ multiplex PCR. The sample holds over 60,000 clones, approximately 80% seen once. The sample taken for sequencing was PBMCs. Source of these receptors: a man between 18 and 35 years old in good health and CMV-seronegative. Both conserved end residues are part of each CDR3. A D gene is named only where the DNA matches it firmly. Rows give clone size only sometimes, using once, few, many, or a class for an expanded clone.

J	D	V	size	DNA	CDR3
TRBJ2-3	TRBD2	TRBV5-5	few	TGTGCCAGCAGCATTAGCGGGGGGACAGATACGCAGTATTTT	CASSISGGTDTQYF
TRBJ2-7	TRBD2	TRBV27	-	TGTGCCAGCAGTTTACGGCTGGCCTCTAGCGGGGGAAGAACCTACGAGCAGTACTTC	CASSLRLASSGGRTYEQYF
TRBJ2-7	TRBD1	TRBV7-8	-	TGTGCCAGCAGTCTGGGGACAGGGGGCATCGGGCTCTACGAGCAGTACTTC	CASSLGTGGIGLYEQYF
TRBJ2-4	-	TRBV6-1	-	TGTGCCAGCAGTGAAGCGCTTCGGGTCACCCTTAGGCTAGCCAAAAACATTCAGTACTTC	CASSEALRVTLRLAKNIQYF
TRBJ2-3	TRBD2	TRBV5-6	-	TGTGCCAGCAGCCGTCTGGGCGGGGGGGCAAGTAGCACAGATACGCAGTATTTT	CASSRLGGGASSTDTQYF
TRBJ1-2	-	TRBV27	-	TGTGCCAGCAGCTCCACGTATAGAGGCTACACCTTC	CASSSTYRGYTF
TRBJ2-4	TRBD2	TRBV5-1	-	TGCGCCAGCAGCTTGGGCGGGGGAGCCAAAAACATTCAGTACTTC	CASSLGGGAKNIQYF
TRBJ1-5	TRBD1	TRBV6-1	few	TGTGCCAGCAGTGAAACAGGGGGCAGCAATCAGCCCCAGCATTTT	CASSETGGSNQPQHF
TRBJ2-5	TRBD2	TRBV2	-	TGTGCCAGCAGTCCCACGGGGGGAGAGACCCAGTACTTC	CASSPTGGETQYF
TRBJ2-3	TRBD1	TRBV27	-	TGTGCCAGCAGTCCGGACCGGACAGGGGGCACAGATACGCAGTATTTT	CASSPDRTGGTDTQYF
TRBJ1-6	TRBD1	TRBV11-2	-	TGTGCCAGCAGCTTAGGACAGGGTAATTCACCCCTCCACTTT	CASSLGQGNSPLHF
TRBJ2-7	TRBD1	TRBV5-1	-	TGCGCCAGCAGCTTGGGACAGGGGAGCTCCTACGAGCAGTACTTC	CASSLGQGSSYEQYF
TRBJ2-2	-	TRBV15	few	TGTGCCACCAGCAGAGATGGGAGAGCCGGGGAGCTGTTTTTT	CATSRDGRAGELFF
TRBJ2-3	-	TRBV29-1	-	TGCAGCGCCAGAACCCTAGCAGACGATACGCAGTATTTT	CSARTLADDTQYF
TRBJ2-4	-	TRBV19	-	TGTGCCAGTAGCCCGACACCCTCAGTAGCCAAAAACATTCAGTACTTC	CASSPTPSVAKNIQYF
TRBJ2-4	-	TRBV9	-	TGTGCCAGCAGTGCGGGACTAGCCAAAAACATTCAGTACTTC	CASSAGLAKNIQYF
TRBJ2-2	-	TRBV7-9	-	TGTGCCAGCAGACGACCGACAGACCCGAACACCGGGGAGCTGTTTTTT	CASRRPTDPNTGELFF
TRBJ2-3	-	TRBV2	-	TGTGCCAGCAGTGGTCTTTTGGGCGTCGGCACAGATACGCAGTATTTT	CASSGLLGVGTDTQYF
TRBJ1-2	-	TRBV9	-	TGTGCCAGCAGCGTAGAAGCAGGGGCCTCATATGGCTACACCTTC	CASSVEAGASYGYTF
TRBJ1-1	-	TRBV7-2	-	TGTGCCAGCAGCTTGGAGATGAACACTGAAGCTTTCTTT	CASSLEMNTEAFF
TRBJ2-5	-	TRBV28	-	TGTGCCAGCAGTTTTTGGCAGGACCAAGAGACCCAGTACTTC	CASSFWQDQETQYF
TRBJ2-5	TRBD2	TRBV7-3	-	TGTGCCAGCAGCTTTACTAGCGTATCGACCCAGTACTTC	CASSFTSVSTQYF
TRBJ1-1	TRBD1	TRBV4-2	-	TGTGCCAGCAGCCAAGTCGTGTCAGGGCCGGGACAGGCGGCTTTCTTT	CASSQVVSGPGQAAFF
TRBJ1-4	TRBD1	TRBV5-4	few	TGTGCCAGCAGCAAAAGGACAGGGGGCGATGAAAAACTGTTTTTT	CASSKRTGGDEKLFF
TRBJ1-2	-	TRBV6-5	-	TGTGCCAGCAGTTACTCAGGGGTTAGTGGCTACACCTTC	CASSYSGVSGYTF
TRBJ1-3	-	TRBV7-8	-	TGTGCCAGCTCCCCGGCCGGGTTTTACTCTGGAAACACCATATATTTT	CASSPAGFYSGNTIYF
TRBJ2-3	-	TRBV10-1	-	TGCGCCAGCAGTGAGTCGGGGGACTCTTTTCCTACACACGCTAGCACAGATACGCAGTATTTT	CASSESGDSFPTHASTDTQYF
TRBJ1-1	TRBD1	TRBV5-6	-	TGTGCCAGCGGCCAGTATGACAGGGGAGACACTGAAGCTTTCTTT	CASGQYDRGDTEAFF
TRBJ2-3	-	TRBV30	once	TGTGCCTCCAACGACAGGGCGGGAACAGATACGCAGTATTTT	CASNDRAGTDTQYF